This entry describes one T cell receptor (beta chain). In the source study's methods: Amplification of reference gene primers provided the estimated nucleated cell counts. Method: immunoSEQ multiplex PCR; TCRdb's copy keeps in-frame clones and lacks some. V, J and clone size were drawn from that table, and D and trimming were deduced from the DNA. Among some 93,000 clones listed, about 85% were seen once. This sample is part of a study of blood T cell repertoires in COVID-19. Looking at the study overall: There were acute and convalescent COVID-19 samples, and they came from the United States, Italy and Spain. The cDNA or gDNA used as material had been derived from T cells, B-cell-depleted T cells, or PBMCs.

The CDR3 has 14 amino acids. Germline V CDR1 and CDR2: SGHRS, YFSETQ. V lost 8 bases to trimming and J lost 9 bases; unmatched junction nucleotides: 13. The specimen was peripheral blood. The V and J genes are TRBV5-1 and TRBJ2-1; 8 bases fit TRBD2. The clonotype was recovered from a human donor in a cohort sampled during active COVID-19. The DNA for the CDR3 is TGCGCCAGTCGACCGGGACTAGTGTCTGTTGAGCAGTTCTTC. Translation: CASRPGLVSVEQFF.